The sequence of this T cell receptor beta chain was determined in a study of OX40 agonist ivuxolimab in advanced cancers. Study as a whole: The patients' treatment was ivuxolimab, an agonistic anti-OX40 (CD134) antibody. Ivuxolimab was delivered to patients intravenously every 2 weeks at doses spanning 0.01 to 10 mg/kg. Participants could have had prior anti-PD-1, anti-PD-L1 or anti-CTLA-4 therapy, and roughly 39% had some.

Only in-frame clones appear in the TCRdb table, and some are missing; sequencing was by immunoSEQ multiplex PCR. This table holds 60,000 to 65,000 clones, roughly nine tenths found once. Trimming took 5 bases from V and 4 from J; bases not matched to a gene: 3. Germline assignment: CDR1 SGHDT and CDR2 YYEEEE. CDR3 length equals 14 residues. This rearrangement joins TRBV5-6 to TRBJ1-2; 12 nucleotides align to TRBD1. The TCR sequence derives from an adult with an advanced solid tumor such as melanoma, head and neck, liver or kidney cancer. The sample consisted of CD4+ or CD8+ T cells sorted from blood, taken in a trial of the OX40 agonist ivuxolimab. The CDR3 DNA is TGTGCCAGCAGTGGGACAGGGGGCGGCTATGGCTACACCTTC. As protein: CASSGTGGGYGYTF.